Detailed here is one T cell receptor beta chain. The protocol was immunoSEQ multiplex PCR, while the TCRdb copy is restricted to in-frame clones and leaves out a portion. The table includes around 170,000 clones, roughly 88% detected once. From germline, CDR1 is LGHDT and CDR2 YNNKEL (reference sequence). This CDR3 is built from 14 residues. V was cut by 4 bases and J by 5 bases, with 12 bases left in between. The data originate from a study of control samples from healthy donors and cancer patients. This sequence was found in a woman aged 25 to 45 in good health. Sequencing used blood. The chain is built from TRBV3-1 (or the pseudogene TRBV3-2) and TRBJ2-1, with D possibly TRBD2 on 6 matching bases. This chain's CDR3 is CASSRGVSDNEQFF. The CDR3 nucleotides are TGTGCCAGCAGCCGGGGGGTTTCTGACAATGAGCAGTTCTTC.